This TCR beta chain was identified in a study of CD8 T cells in ankylosing spondylitis. Researchers built TCR beta libraries using quantitative 5'-RACE with molecular barcodes. TCRdb itself ran the 5' RACE reads through MiXCR, one entry per CDR3 protein. The top ten hold 19% of the sample, which has roughly 670,000 distinct CDR3 sequences, around 20% seen once. As concerns this clonotype: Its antigen is undetermined.

Findings of the study overall: Disease-linked clones proved CD8+ and comparatively uncommon in peripheral blood. Significantly higher representation of disease-linked clones was reported for matched ankylosing spondylitis synovial fluid. A TCR beta motif of under ten highly homologous variants appeared characteristic of ankylosing spondylitis blood.

Sequencing was carried out using blood, either unsorted or a sorted T cell fraction (not recorded which). The sequence was collected from a male donor with ankylosing spondylitis.

CDR3 sequence: CASSPQTVFIKTQYF. In nucleotides, the CDR3 is TGTGCCAGCAGTCCGCAGACGGTTTTTATTAAGACCCAGTACTTC. The V and J genes are TRBV2 and TRBJ2-5; no firm D call. This CDR3 spans 15 amino acids. Trimming stripped 5 bases from V and 6 bases from J, with 19 bases between. Germline lookup yields CDR1 SNHLY and CDR2 FYNNEI.